Sequencing of this TCR beta chain was carried out in a study of cytomegalovirus exposure and HLA in healthy donors. 60 Vbeta and 13 Jbeta primers were used in PCR. TCRdb's copy holds only in-frame clones and misses some; the assay was immunoSEQ multiplex PCR. The sample lists some 100,000 clones; roughly 70% were seen once. This CDR3 has 15 residues. The germline gives CDR1 MDHEN, CDR2 SYDVKM. Trimming shortened V by 3 bases and J by 1 base, and 12 bases separated the two germline ends. The chain couples TRBV28 to TRBJ1-2; no reliable D call. The sequenced material came from PBMCs. This sequence originates from a man aged 50 or older in good health and CMV-seronegative. The DNA of the CDR3 is TGTGCCAGCAGTTTGAGGCCGGGTAATAACTATGGCTACACCTTC. Protein product: CASSLRPGNNYGYTF.